The clone carrying this TCR beta chain occurred once. Its antigen is currently unknown. The junction and the germline gene differ at one end; a read error may be behind it. The sample belongs to a study of T cell repertoires in cytomegalovirus infection. This CDR3 is 12 amino acids long. CDR1 and CDR2 (germline): LGHNA, YSLEER. TCRdb fed the reads into MiXCR, producing one record per CDR3 protein. The sample has roughly 350,000 distinct CDR3 sequences, about 34% seen once. The sequence was obtained from a human donor in good health (CMV status not recorded). Some clones in this sample may be carry-over from other donors' samples. The rearrangement links TRBV4-3 to TRBJ2-3, with TRBD1 matching over 8 bases. Sequences were derived from cultured PBMCs, sampled from culture after CMV antigen stimulation. The CDR3: CASSQVQGAQNF. The CDR3 DNA is TGCGCCAGCAGCCAAGTCCAGGGGGCGCAGAATTTT.